These 20 T cell receptor beta chains share one sample of origin, sequenced in a study of beta chain features in type 1 diabetes. The sequenced template was cDNA made from the entire isolated RNA. The table came from immunoSEQ multiplex PCR; TCRdb's copy has only in-frame clones and leaves some out. The sample lists roughly 450,000 clones; about 14% were seen once. The sample comprised naive CD4+ T cells from blood. Receptor source: a man aged 30-40 years in good health.

The chain carries TRBV12-5 and TRBJ1-1; D not resolved. This CDR3 is built from 13 residues. Deletions cut 7 bases from V and 1 base from J, with 10 bases between. Germline V gene sequence: CDR1 LGHNT, CDR2 FRNRAP. CDR3 coding DNA: TGTGCTAGTGACTCAGACCAGAACACTGAAGCTTTCTTT. Translation: CASDSDQNTEAFF.

This clone was seen more than once but under ten times. The chain carries TRBV4-3 and TRBJ1-5, with unresolved D. Trimming cost V 5 bases and J 0 bases, with 5 bases left between them. The CDR3 is 13 amino acids. The germline CDR1 and CDR2 sequences are LGHNA and YSLEER. The chain's CDR3 is CASSGNSNQPQHF. CDR3 DNA: TGCGCCAGCAGCGGGAATAGCAATCAGCCCCAGCATTTT.

In its sample, this clone was seen a few times. CDR3 bases: TGTGCAAGTCGCTTACCCGTCTCCCCCCTCCACTTT. Translation: CASRLPVSPLHF. This chain uses TRBV12-2 with TRBJ1-6. TRBV12-2 is assigned pseudogene status. The CDR3 is made up of 12 amino acids.

The chain employs TRBV6-4 and TRBJ2-1; D remains ambiguous. Germline V CDR1 and CDR2: MRHNA, SNTAGT. CDR3 size: 9 residues. The V gene lost 7 bases and the J gene lost 7 bases, with 2 bases spanning the gap. CDR3 sequence reads: CASKNEQFF. The CDR3 nucleotides read TGTGCCAGCAAAAATGAGCAGTTCTTC.

This clone turned up a few times. The rearrangement links TRBV6-5 to TRBJ2-2; possibly TRBD2 for D (6 bases). Per germline, CDR1 MNHEY and CDR2 SVGAGI. The V gene lost 5 bases and the J gene lost 5 bases, with 15 bases spanning the gap. CDR3 length: 15 residues. For the CDR3, the DNA is TGTGCCAGCAGTAAGACGGGAGTTGGGACCGGGGAGCTGTTTTTT. This translates into CASSKTGVGTGELFF.

This clone has just a few counts. The V and J genes are TRBV4-3 and TRBJ2-1; 8 bases line up with TRBD2. CDR3 length: 14 amino acids. From germline, CDR1 is LGHNA and CDR2 YSLEER. The ends lost 1 base at V and 7 bases at J; junction bases unmatched: 3. The CDR3 coding sequence is TGCGCCAGCAGCCAAGGACTAGCGCTAAATGAGCAGTTCTTC. Protein product: CASSQGLALNEQFF.

The J gene is TRBJ2-7, the V gene TRBV9; 7 bases line up with TRBD1. The J segment lost 6 bases and the V segment lost 1 base, leaving 4 bases of the junction unmatched. Germline-derived CDR1 and CDR2 are SGDLS and YYNGEE. This CDR3 is 13 amino acids long. In DNA, the CDR3 is TGTGCCAGCAGCGTAAGGACAGGTGGCGAGCAGTACTTC. Encoded protein: CASSVRTGGEQYF.

V and J are TRBV5-4 and TRBJ2-6; 8 bases map to TRBD1. Trimming at V came to 4 bases and at J to 4 bases, leaving 4 bases not matched to a gene. The CDR3 sequence is 15 residues long. Germline V gene lookup returns CDR1 SGHNT and CDR2 YYREEE (reference sequence). CDR3 DNA: TGTGCCAGCAGCAGTCAGGGGGCAGGGGCCAACGTCCTGACTTTC. Protein product: CASSSQGAGANVLTF.

This chain links TRBV7-9 with TRBJ2-3, with D possibly matching TRBD2 (5 bases). The germline V and J ends were trimmed by 11 bases and 0 bases, with 12 bases remaining between them. CDR1 SEHNR and CDR2 FQNEAQ come from the germline V gene (reference sequence). This CDR3 has 13 amino acids. The CDR3 loop reads CACPRTSTDTQYF. CDR3 in DNA: TGTGCCTGCCCGCGGACTAGCACAGATACGCAGTATTTT. The entire variable domain, with the rest obtained from reference TRBV7-9 and TRBJ2-3, is as follows: DTGVSQNPRHKITKRGQNVTFRCDPISEHNRLYWYRQTLGQGPEFLTYFQNEAQLEKSRLLSDRFSAERPKGSFSTLEIQRTEQGDSAMYLCACPRTSTDTQYFGPGTRLTVL.

This clone was seen more than once but under ten times. This chain joins TRBV7-9 and TRBJ2-1, with TRBD2 matching over 9 bases. Germline CDR1 reads SEHNR; CDR2 reads FQNEAQ (reference sequence). CDR3 length equals 14 residues. The V gene end was trimmed by 6 bases and the J gene end by 0 bases; junction bases not matched to a gene: 0. CDR3 coding DNA: TGTGCCAGCAGTAGCGGGAGCTCCTACAATGAGCAGTTCTTC. Its translation is CASSSGSSYNEQFF. Full variable domain (rest looked up from reference TRBV7-9 and TRBJ2-1): DTGVSQNPRHKITKRGQNVTFRCDPISEHNRLYWYRQTLGQGPEFLTYFQNEAQLEKSRLLSDRFSAERPKGSFSTLEIQRTEQGDSAMYLCASSSGSSYNEQFFGPGTRLTVL.

In its sample, this clone was seen a few times. The chain carries TRBV4-2 and TRBJ2-3; the match to TRBD2 covers 7 bases. Germline trimming cut 3 bases from V and 8 bases from J; bases unmatched to any gene: 17. CDR3 length equals 17 residues. The germline CDR1 and CDR2 sequences are LGHNA and YNFKEQ. The CDR3 bases are TGTGCCAGCAGCCAGATTATCAGGGAGGGCCGACGGAGTACGCAGTATTTT. Protein product: CASSQIIREGRRSTQYF.

With respect to this clone: Germline is not matched at one junction end, which may reflect a read error. The rearrangement joins TRBV29-1 to TRBJ2-4, with 9 nucleotides matching TRBD1. This CDR3 comprises 16 residues. The germline CDR1 and CDR2 sequences are SQVTM and ANQGSEA. In nucleotides, the CDR3 is TGCAGCGTTGCCCTGGGACAGGGACCAGCCAGAAACATTCAGTACTTC. Translated, it gives CSVALGQGPARNIQYF.

The chain joins TRBV5-1 to TRBJ2-5; 11 positions agree with TRBD1. CDR3 length: 16 residues. The V gene end was trimmed by 0 bases and the J gene end by 2 bases; junction bases not matched to a gene: 3. Germline CDR1 reads SGHRS; CDR2 reads YFSETQ. CDR3 sequence reads: CASSLAGDRGQETQYF. Written as DNA, the CDR3 is TGCGCCAGCAGCTTGGCTGGGGACAGGGGGCAAGAGACCCAGTACTTC. Drawing the rest from reference TRBV5-1 and TRBJ2-5, the complete variable domain is KAGVTQTPRYLIKTRGQQVTLSCSPISGHRSVSWYQQTPGQGLQFLFEYFSETQRNKGNFPGRFSGRQFSNSRSEMNVSTLELGDSALYLCASSLAGDRGQETQYFGPGTRLLVL.

This clone was picked up a small number of times. The chain combines TRBV7-9 with TRBJ1-6; TRBD1 is a possible D gene (6 bases). Trimming shortened V by 5 bases and J by 10 bases, and 15 bases separated the two germline ends. The CDR3 spans 14 residues. CDR1 is SEHNR, CDR2 FQNEAQ, per germline (reference sequence). In DNA form, the CDR3 reads TGTGCCAGCAGCCAAAACAGGGCTCAATCACCCCTCCACTTT. It translates to CASSQNRAQSPLHF.

The chain recombines TRBV7-2 with TRBJ1-2; a possible D gene is TRBD1 (6 bases). This CDR3 has 13 amino acids. Per the germline V gene, CDR1 is SGHTA and CDR2 is FQGNSA. Trimming took off 5 bases at V and 3 bases at J, with 10 bases between the two ends. Written as DNA, the CDR3 is TGTGCCAGCAGCCCCGACAGGCACTATGGCTACACCTTC. It encodes CASSPDRHYGYTF.

This clone has just a few counts. In the same sample, other DNA sequences code for this CDR3. The gene calls are TRBV7-2 and TRBJ2-7; no clear D gene. This CDR3 comprises 13 residues. V was trimmed by 4 bases and J by 4 bases, leaving 11 bases between them. Germline V gene lookup returns CDR1 SGHTA and CDR2 FQGNSA. CDR3 in DNA: TGTGCCAGCAGCTCGAGGACGGGTTACGAGCAGTACTTC. Its translation is CASSSRTGYEQYF.

The gene calls are TRBV7-2 and TRBJ2-3, with D unclear. Germline lookup yields CDR1 SGHTA and CDR2 FQGNSA. Trimming left V 0 bases short and J 6 bases short, with 10 bases between. This CDR3 contains 14 residues. CDR3 residues: CASSLARHADTQYF. DNA for the CDR3: TGTGCCAGCAGCTTAGCACGCCACGCCGATACGCAGTATTTT.

This clone was counted a few times. The V and J genes are TRBV27 and TRBJ1-1; possibly TRBD1 for D (5 bases). The length of the CDR3 is 14 residues. The V and J ends lost 5 bases and 10 bases respectively, with 20 bases between them. Germline V gives CDR1 MNHEY, CDR2 SMNVEV (reference sequence). CDR3 in amino acids: CASSPRTAAGGAFF. The CDR3 nucleotides read TGTGCCAGCAGTCCGCGGACTGCCGCGGGGGGAGCTTTCTTT.

The V and J genes are TRBV7-9 and TRBJ1-1; D is possibly TRBD1 (5 bases). This CDR3 spans 15 amino acids. Trimming took off 5 bases at V and 3 bases at J, with 16 bases between the two ends. CDR1 and CDR2 from the germline V gene are SEHNR and FQNEAQ (reference sequence). In DNA, the CDR3 is TGTGCCAGCAGCCCCGAACGGGGGTCCTACACTGAAGCTTTCTTT. This codes for CASSPERGSYTEAFF.

The V and J genes are TRBV9 and TRBJ2-7; maybe TRBD1 (6 bases). Trimming left V 3 bases short and J 6 bases short, with 16 bases between. The CDR3 has 14 amino acids. In germline, CDR1 is SGDLS, CDR2 YYNGEE. The CDR3 loop reads CASSGQGRPGEQYF. The CDR3 nucleotides read TGTGCCAGCAGCGGGCAGGGGCGTCCGGGCGAGCAGTACTTC.